These 5 T cell receptor beta chains were sequenced from one sample in a study of T-cell memory formation after mild COVID-19. TCRdb itself ran the 5' RACE reads through MiXCR, one entry per CDR3 protein. The data show 250,000 to 300,000 distinct CDR3 sequences, 7.5% to 9.5% seen once. The sample was PBMCs or a T cell subset sorted from them (not recorded which). The receptors originated from a man aged 18 to 29 who had mild COVID-19 (a few samples of this study predate the infection). Cell type and time point are not known.

The rearrangement joins TRBV28 to TRBJ2-4; the D gene could be TRBD1 or TRBD2 (5 bases each). The CDR3 extends over 15 amino acids. Between the trimmed V and J ends, which lost 5 bases and 7 bases, there was a span of 18 bases. From germline, CDR1 is MDHEN and CDR2 SYDVKM. Here the CDR3 reads CASSPGTPTINIQYF. In DNA form, the CDR3 reads TGTGCCAGCAGTCCCGGGACCCCAACTATTAACATTCAGTACTTC.

This chain joins TRBV20-1 and TRBJ2-4; tentative D call: TRBD1 (5 bases). Germline lookup yields CDR1 DFQATT and CDR2 SNEGSKA (reference sequence). The CDR3 is 12 residues long. Trimming removed 3 bases from V and 8 bases from J, with 11 bases in between. CDR3 protein: CSASPRADIQYF. The CDR3 nucleotides read TGCAGTGCTAGCCCCAGGGCGGACATTCAGTACTTC.

Only a few counts were recorded for this clonotype. The CDR3 is CASSLGQGNHEQYV. For the CDR3, the DNA is TGTGCCAGCAGCCTGGGACAGGGAAACCACGAGCAGTACGTC. The chain couples TRBV7-9 to TRBJ2-7; 9 bases are a match to TRBD1. There are 14 residues in the CDR3. V dropped 5 bases and J dropped 5; count of bases not matched to a gene: 7. Per the germline V gene, CDR1 is SEHNR and CDR2 is FQNEAQ (reference sequence).

This clonotype was seen a single time. This chain joins TRBV12-3 or TRBV12-4 and TRBJ1-2; D uncertain. The V end was cut by 6 bases, the J end by 0 bases, with 11 bases between. The CDR3 covers 14 residues. CDR3 nucleotides: TGTGCCAGCAGGGGCCTCCGGTCTAACTATGGCTACACCTTC. Protein sequence: CASRGLRSNYGYTF.

The sample holds a few counts of this clonotype. The CDR3 DNA reads as TGCGCCAGCAGCGGGACAGGGGCGGCAGATACGCAGTATTTT. It yields the protein CASSGTGAADTQYF. The V and J genes are TRBV5-1 and TRBJ2-3; 10 bases line up with TRBD1. Germline V lookup: CDR1 SGHRS, CDR2 YFSETQ. V lost 4 bases and J lost 4; bases outside the gene matches: 3. This CDR3 contains 14 residues. The full variable domain, in which reference TRBV5-1 and TRBJ2-3 provide the parts outside the CDR3, is KAGVTQTPRYLIKTRGQQVTLSCSPISGHRSVSWYQQTPGQGLQFLFEYFSETQRNKGNFPGRFSGRQFSNSRSEMNVSTLELGDSALYLCASSGTGAADTQYFGPGTRLTVL.